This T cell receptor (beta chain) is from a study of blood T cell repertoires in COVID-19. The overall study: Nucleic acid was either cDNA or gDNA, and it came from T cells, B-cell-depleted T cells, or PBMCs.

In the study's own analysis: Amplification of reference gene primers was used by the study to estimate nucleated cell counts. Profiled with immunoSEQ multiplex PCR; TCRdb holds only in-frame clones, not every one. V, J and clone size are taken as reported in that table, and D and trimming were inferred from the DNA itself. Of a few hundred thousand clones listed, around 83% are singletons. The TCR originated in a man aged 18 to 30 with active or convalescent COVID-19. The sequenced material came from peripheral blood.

This CDR3 reads CASSVRGGVNTEAFF. As DNA, the CDR3 is TGCGCCAGCAGTGTTCGGGGAGGGGTGAACACTGAAGCTTTCTTT. The chain employs TRBV10-2 and TRBJ1-1; perhaps TRBD1 as D (5 bases). Per the germline V gene, CDR1 is WSHSY and CDR2 is SAAADI. The V end was cut by 4 bases, the J end by 0 bases, with 12 bases between. CDR3 size: 15 residues.